Below are 10 T cell receptor beta chains sequenced from a single sample in a study of PD-1 blockade in classical Hodgkin lymphoma. Specified time point: cycle 4 day 1 (C4D1), after less than 7 weeks of nivolumab. Brentuximab vedotin exposure varied, and every patient relapsed after autologous stem cell transplantation. Method: immunoSEQ multiplex PCR; TCRdb's copy keeps in-frame clones and lacks some. This repertoire shows some 90,000 clones, around 80% found once; its top ten account for approximately 15%. The sample in question was peripheral blood mononuclear cells (PBMCs), obtained before the fourth cycle of nivolumab. The receptor source for this set is a human donor with classical Hodgkin lymphoma.

The rearrangement joins TRBV30 to TRBJ1-5, with D unclear. V was trimmed by 0 bases and J by 5 bases, leaving 8 bases between them. Germline lookup yields CDR1 GTSNPN and CDR2 SVGIG (reference sequence). This CDR3 is built from 13 residues. CDR3 protein: CAWSVSGDQPQHF. In nucleotides, the CDR3 is TGTGCCTGGAGTGTAAGTGGGGATCAGCCCCAGCATTTT.

The rearrangement uses TRBV13 and TRBJ1-2; 11 bases agree with TRBD1. Germline V gives CDR1 PRHDT, CDR2 FYEKMQ (reference sequence). This CDR3 region has 16 residues. Trimming removed 4 bases from V and 5 bases from J; junction bases left unmatched: 9. The CDR3 DNA reads as TGTGCCAGCAGCTCCTCCGGGACAGGGGGTCCTTATGGCTACACCTTC. This gives the protein CASSSSGTGGPYGYTF.

V is TRBV5-4 and J is TRBJ2-3; D remains ambiguous. Per the germline V gene, CDR1 is SGHNT and CDR2 is YYREEE (reference sequence). The CDR3 is made up of 13 amino acids. V lost 3 bases to trimming and J lost 5 bases, with 10 bases between them. CDR3 residues: CASSSPTKDTQYF. The DNA of the CDR3 is TGTGCCAGCAGCTCCCCGACAAAAGATACGCAGTATTTT.

The CDR3 loop is CASRQKAAGFRDTQYF. CDR3 bases: TGTGCCAGCAGACAGAAGGCCGCAGGGTTTCGAGATACGCAGTATTTT. The rearrangement links TRBV27 to TRBJ2-3; weak D call: TRBD1 (5 bases). Trimming pared 6 bases from V and 5 bases from J, leaving 21 bases between. Per the germline V gene, CDR1 is MNHEY and CDR2 is SMNVEV (reference sequence). The CDR3 extends over 16 amino acids.

The rearrangement uses TRBV30 and TRBJ1-4; no clear D gene. The CDR3 covers 15 residues. Deletions cut 2 bases from V and 2 bases from J, with 12 bases between. The germline V gene has CDR1 GTSNPN and CDR2 SVGIG (reference sequence). CDR3 DNA sequence: TGTGCCTGGAGTCCCCGGGGAGGGACTAATGAAAAACTGTTTTTT. It specifies CAWSPRGGTNEKLFF. Full variable domain (outside the CDR3, taken from reference TRBV30 and TRBJ1-4): SQTIHQWPATLVQPVGSPLSLECTVEGTSNPNLYWYRQAAGRGLQLLFYSVGIGQISSEVPQNLSASRPQDRQFILSSKKLLLSDSGFYLCAWSPRGGTNEKLFFGSGTQLSVL.

This clone appeared once. This chain joins TRBV19 and TRBJ2-2; TRBD2 aligns across 13 bases. This CDR3 region has 15 residues. Germline CDR1 is LNHDA and CDR2 is SQIVND (reference sequence). With V trimmed by 10 bases and J by 3 bases, 5 bases remained unmatched. Here the CDR3 reads CATLGLAGDTGELFF. The CDR3 DNA reads TGTGCCACCCTCGGACTAGCGGGAGACACCGGGGAGCTGTTTTTT.

This clone was observed once. This chain uses TRBV19 with TRBJ2-2, with D perhaps given as TRBD1 or TRBD2 (5 bases each). CDR1 is LNHDA, CDR2 SQIVND, per germline (reference sequence). Trimming pared 7 bases from V and 1 base from J, leaving 10 bases between. CDR3 length: 14 residues. This chain's CDR3 is CASTGTRNTGELFF. For the CDR3, the DNA is TGTGCCAGTACCGGGACGAGGAACACCGGGGAGCTGTTTTTT. Full variable domain (missing parts from reference TRBV19 and TRBJ2-2): DGGITQSPKYLFRKEGQNVTLSCEQNLNHDAMYWYRQDPGQGLRLIYYSQIVNDFQKGDIAEGYSVSREKKESFPLTVTSAQKNPTAFYLCASTGTRNTGELFFGEGSRLTVL.

The chain has TRBV30 and TRBJ2-3; TRBD2 agrees at 9 bases. The CDR3 length is 14 residues. V lost 3 bases, J lost 8 bases, and 9 bases stayed unmatched. The germline gives CDR1 GTSNPN, CDR2 SVGIG (reference sequence). The CDR3 region has the DNA TGTGCCTGGAGCCCAGCGGGAGGTCAGGTTACGCAGTATTTT. It specifies CAWSPAGGQVTQYF.

A few counts support this clone. The V call is TRBV6-5, the J call TRBJ2-2; maybe TRBD1 (6 bases). Germline V gives CDR1 MNHEY, CDR2 SVGAGI. The CDR3 loop spans 14 amino acids. V lost 6 bases and J lost 7, with 15 bases in between. The CDR3 spells CASRATGMDGELFF. In DNA form, the CDR3 reads TGTGCCAGCAGGGCGACAGGAATGGACGGGGAGCTGTTTTTT.

The rearrangement uses TRBV5-4 and TRBJ1-2; D is undetermined. Germline lookup yields CDR1 SGHNT and CDR2 YYREEE (reference sequence). Trimming shortened V by 1 base and J by 6 bases, and 4 bases separated the two germline ends. The CDR3 is 11 residues long. Here the CDR3 DNA reads TGTGCCAGCAGCTTGAGGGATGGCTACACCTTC. It codes for CASSLRDGYTF.